This TCR beta chain was documented in a study of identifying expanded T cells in peripheral blood. The study's findings and limits: Across healthy donors, higher total template counts meant significantly greater approximately two-week count variance.

For this clone: Its target is not known.

Assay: immunoSEQ multiplex PCR; the TCRdb copy retains only in-frame clones and omits some. Found here are some 91,000 clones, 88% of them singletons; the top ten hold over 3%. With 5 bases removed from V and 2 bases from J, the gap between germline ends came to 11 bases. Per germline, CDR1 SGHAT and CDR2 FQNNGV. This CDR3 contains 14 residues. The V gene is TRBV11-2, the J gene TRBJ2-3; TRBD1 might be the D (6 bases). Input material: blood. The receptor comes from a person aged 18 to 75 in good health. The CDR3, as DNA: TGTGCCAGCAGCCGCAAGGGGGACACAGATACGCAGTATTTT. As protein: CASSRKGDTDTQYF.